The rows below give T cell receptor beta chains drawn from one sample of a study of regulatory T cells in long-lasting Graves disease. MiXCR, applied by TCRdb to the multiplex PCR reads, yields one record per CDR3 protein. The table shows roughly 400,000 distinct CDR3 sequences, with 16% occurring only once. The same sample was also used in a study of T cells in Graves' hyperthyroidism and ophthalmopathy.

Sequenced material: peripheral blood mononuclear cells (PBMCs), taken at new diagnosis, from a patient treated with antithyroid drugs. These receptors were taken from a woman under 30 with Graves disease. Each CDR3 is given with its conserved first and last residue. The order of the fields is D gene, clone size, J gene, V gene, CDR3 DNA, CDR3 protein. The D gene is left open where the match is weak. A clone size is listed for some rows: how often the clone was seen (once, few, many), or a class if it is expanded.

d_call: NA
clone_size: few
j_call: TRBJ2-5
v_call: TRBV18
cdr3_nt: TGTGCCAGCTCACTCACACAAGGAGCAGGGTTCCAAGAGACCCAGTACTTC
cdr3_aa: CASSLTQGAGFQETQYF

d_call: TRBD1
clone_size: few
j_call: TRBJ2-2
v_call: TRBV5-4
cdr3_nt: TGTGCCAGCAGCAGGGACAGTAGACCTGGCACCGGGGAGCCGTTTTTT
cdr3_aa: CASSRDSRPGTGEPFF

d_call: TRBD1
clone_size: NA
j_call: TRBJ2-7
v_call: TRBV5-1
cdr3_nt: TGCGCCAGCAGCTTGGGGGACGGGACAGGCCCTACCTACGAGCAGTACTTC
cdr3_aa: CASSLGDGTGPTYEQYF

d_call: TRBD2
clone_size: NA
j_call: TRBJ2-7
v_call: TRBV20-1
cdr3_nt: TGCAGTGCTAGAGATAGGACTAGCGGGATTTTCGAGCAGTACTTC
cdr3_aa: CSARDRTSGIFEQYF

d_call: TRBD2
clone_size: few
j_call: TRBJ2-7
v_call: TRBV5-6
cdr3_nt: TGTGCCAGCAGCTTGTCTGCTAGCGGAAACTACGAGCAGTACTTC
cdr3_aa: CASSLSASGNYEQYF

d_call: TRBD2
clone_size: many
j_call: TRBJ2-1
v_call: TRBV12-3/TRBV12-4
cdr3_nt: TGTGCCAGCAGGACTAGCGGGAGAGACCTTGAGCAGTTCTTC
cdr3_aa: CASRTSGRDLEQFF

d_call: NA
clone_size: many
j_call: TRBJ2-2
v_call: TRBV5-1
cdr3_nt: TGCGCCAGCAGCTTGGACATTGGCCGGGACACCGGGGAGCTGTTTTTT
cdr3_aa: CASSLDIGRDTGELFF

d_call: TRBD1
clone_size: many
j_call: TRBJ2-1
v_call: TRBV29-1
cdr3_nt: TGCAGCGTCGCAGACAGGGGATCGGGGAATGAGCAGTTCTTC
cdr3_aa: CSVADRGSGNEQFF

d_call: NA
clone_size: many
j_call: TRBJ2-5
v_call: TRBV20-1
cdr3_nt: TGCAGTGCTAGACTTCTAGAGTACCAAGAGACCCAGTACTTC
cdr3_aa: CSARLLEYQETQYF

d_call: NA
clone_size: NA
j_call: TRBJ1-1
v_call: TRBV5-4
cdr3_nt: TGTGCCAGCAGCTTGGCCGGACGCAGAATGAACACTGAAGCTTTCTTT
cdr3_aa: CASSLAGRRMNTEAFF

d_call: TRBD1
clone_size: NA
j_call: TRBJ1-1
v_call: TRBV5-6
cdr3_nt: TGTGCCAGCAGCTTAGTCAGGGGGCAAAACACTGAAGCTTTCTTT
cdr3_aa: CASSLVRGQNTEAFF

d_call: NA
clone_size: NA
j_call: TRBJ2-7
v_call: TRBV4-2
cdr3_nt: TGTGCCAGCAGCCAAGATCCGGGGACCATTTATGGCCAGCAGTACTTC
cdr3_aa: CASSQDPGTIYGQQYF

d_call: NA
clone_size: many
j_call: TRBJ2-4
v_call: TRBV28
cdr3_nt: TGTGCCAGCAGCCTAGGGGGTGCCAAAAACATTCAGTACTTC
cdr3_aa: CASSLGGAKNIQYF

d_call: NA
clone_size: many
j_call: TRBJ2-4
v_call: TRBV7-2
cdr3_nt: TGTGCCAGCAGCTCCCAGGGAGTGTCCAAAAACATTCAGTACTTC
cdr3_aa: CASSSQGVSKNIQYF

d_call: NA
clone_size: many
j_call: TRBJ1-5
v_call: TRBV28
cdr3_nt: TGTGCCAGCAGTTTTGGGTCAACCGGGGGGGTTAGTAATCAGCCCCAGCATTTT
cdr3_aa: CASSFGSTGGVSNQPQHF

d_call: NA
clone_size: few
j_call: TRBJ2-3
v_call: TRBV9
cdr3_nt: TGTGCCAGCACGGCGGGGAGCACAGATACGCAGTATTTT
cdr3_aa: CASTAGSTDTQYF

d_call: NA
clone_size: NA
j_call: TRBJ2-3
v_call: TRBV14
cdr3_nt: TGTGCCAGCAGCCAAGCCCAACGCTTAGTGTTATTAACGGATACGCAGTATTTT
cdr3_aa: CASSQAQRLVLLTDTQYF

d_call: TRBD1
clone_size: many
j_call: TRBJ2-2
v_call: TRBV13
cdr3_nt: TGTGCCAGCAGCCCCATGGCACAGGGGGATGGTACCGGGGAGCTGTTTTTT
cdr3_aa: CASSPMAQGDGTGELFF

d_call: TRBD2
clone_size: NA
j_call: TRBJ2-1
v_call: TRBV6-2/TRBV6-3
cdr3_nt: TGTGCCAGCAGTACTCAGTATCCTAGCGGGGCCAACAATGAGCAGTTCTTC
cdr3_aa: CASSTQYPSGANNEQFF

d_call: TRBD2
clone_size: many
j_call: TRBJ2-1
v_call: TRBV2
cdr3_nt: TGTGCCAGCGGGGGACTAGCGGGAGTGGGGGAGCAGTTCTTC
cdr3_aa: CASGGLAGVGEQFF

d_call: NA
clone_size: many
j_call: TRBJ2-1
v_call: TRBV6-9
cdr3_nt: TGTGCCAGCAGTTACGGGGGAAGGGGCAACAATGAGCAGTTCTTC
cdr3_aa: CASSYGGRGNNEQFF

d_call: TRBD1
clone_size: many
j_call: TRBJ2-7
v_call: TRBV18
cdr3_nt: TGTGCCAGCTCACCAGCGACAGGGGGGCGGGAGCAGTACTTC
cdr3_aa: CASSPATGGREQYF